These 8 T cell receptor beta chains were all obtained from the same sample, sequenced in a study of blood T cell repertoires in COVID-19. Here immunoSEQ multiplex PCR was the method, and the copy in TCRdb shows in-frame clones only, minus some. This table has roughly 410,000 clones, 89% appearing once. The sample comprised peripheral blood. The receptors stem from a woman in her forties with COVID-19, enrolled during active disease.

The chain employs TRBV5-1 and TRBJ2-3, with 7 positions matching TRBD2. J lost 4 bases, V lost 0 bases, and 11 bases had no gene match. Germline values: CDR1 SGHRS, CDR2 YFSETQ. The CDR3 length is 17 residues. CDR3 nucleotide sequence: TGCGCCAGCAGCTTGGTGATTGGCGGGAGTACAGCAGATACGCAGTATTTT. Amino acid sequence: CASSLVIGGSTADTQYF.

This CDR3 reads CASSSSGTGERYEQYF. In nucleotides, the CDR3 is TGTGCCAGCAGTTCCTCCGGGACAGGGGAGCGATACGAGCAGTACTTC. The V and J genes are TRBV28 and TRBJ2-7; 10 bases agree with TRBD1. CDR1 is MDHEN and CDR2 is SYDVKM in the germline V gene. CDR3 length: 16 amino acids. Trimming cost V 4 bases and J 4 bases; bases outside gene matches: 10.

The V call is TRBV20-1, the J call TRBJ1-3; D call uncertain. This CDR3 spans 15 amino acids. Per the germline V gene, CDR1 is DFQATT and CDR2 is SNEGSKA (reference sequence). V was cut by 3 bases and J by 2 bases, with 14 bases left in between. In nucleotides, the CDR3 is TGCAGTGCTAGTCAGGATGCCAGACCTGGAAACACCATATATTTT. It is translated as CSASQDARPGNTIYF.

The chain joins TRBV29-1 to TRBJ2-1, with D maybe TRBD2 (5 bases). V was pared by 6 bases and J by 8 bases, with 23 bases between. CDR1 is SQVTM, CDR2 ANQGSEA, per germline. This CDR3 has 15 amino acids. CDR3 DNA sequence: TGCAGCGTCGACCCGAGAAAGTTAGCGCTCGATGAGCAGTTCTTC. As protein: CSVDPRKLALDEQFF.

The rearrangement joins TRBV11-2 to TRBJ2-1; 7 nucleotides match TRBD1. Trimming cost V 6 bases and J 4 bases; bases outside gene matches: 12. The CDR3 has 16 amino acids. CDR1 and CDR2 (germline): SGHAT, FQNNGV. CDR3 DNA sequence: TGTGCCAGCAGAACGGTTGTTAGGGGGCGATACAATGAGCAGTTCTTC. It encodes CASRTVVRGRYNEQFF.

This rearrangement joins TRBV3-1 (or the pseudogene TRBV3-2) to TRBJ2-3; 8 bases match TRBD1. CDR3 size: 15 residues. J was trimmed by 3 bases and V by 1 base; bases with no gene match: 3. Germline assignment: CDR1 LGHDT and CDR2 YNNKEL (reference sequence). The chain's CDR3 is CASSQGTGRTDTQYF. DNA for the CDR3: TGTGCCAGCAGCCAAGGGACAGGGAGGACAGATACGCAGTATTTT.

Points on this clone: A clone one base away is much larger, so this may be a read error. The chain couples TRBV27 to TRBJ1-6; TRBD1 aligns across 10 bases. CDR3 length equals 13 residues. Germline V gene data show CDR1 as MNHEY and CDR2 as SMNVEV (reference sequence). V shed 7 bases, J shed 7 bases, and the junction held 1 base outside the gene matches. The DNA for the CDR3 is TGTGCCAGCACGGGACAGGGGAATTCACCCCTCCACTTT. This codes for CASTGQGNSPLHF.

V usage is TRBV27 and J usage is TRBJ1-3; no clear D gene. Looked up from germline, CDR1 is MNHEY and CDR2 is SMNVEV (reference sequence). Trimming removed 5 bases at V and 9 bases at J, with 11 bases between. CDR3 length equals 12 residues. CDR3 residues: CASSPARGTIYF. The CDR3 region has the DNA TGTGCCAGCAGTCCTGCTCGGGGCACCATATATTTT.